This T cell receptor beta chain was captured by sequencing in a study of blood T cell repertoires in COVID-19. Across the whole study: The United States, Italy and Spain supplied acute and convalescent COVID-19 samples.

Trimming left V 4 bases short and J 4 bases short, with 17 bases between. This CDR3 region has 15 residues. Germline CDR1 SQVTM, CDR2 ANQGSEA. Method: immunoSEQ multiplex PCR; TCRdb's copy keeps in-frame clones and lacks some. The sample carries tens of thousands of clones, about 80% recorded once. This sequence was found in a human donor in a cohort sampled during active COVID-19. Sequencing input: peripheral blood. The rearrangement joins TRBV29-1 to TRBJ2-1; D may be TRBD1 (6 bases). Here the CDR3 DNA reads TGCAGCGTTGGACGACCTCGGGACACTTACAATGAGCAGTTCTTC. This sequence encodes CSVGRPRDTYNEQFF.